Presented here are 16 T cell receptor beta chains from one specimen sequenced in a study of blood T cell repertoires in COVID-19. Some clones are missing from TCRdb's copy, which holds only in-frame ones; the method was immunoSEQ multiplex PCR. The data contain roughly 200,000 clones, approximately 88% of them singletons. The sample comprised peripheral blood. These receptors all stem from a man aged 40-49 years with acute or convalescent COVID-19.

The chain employs TRBV11-2 and TRBJ1-1; a possible D gene is TRBD1 (6 bases). The CDR3 runs to 14 residues. Trimming left V 2 bases short and J 5 bases short, with 12 bases between. In germline, CDR1 is SGHAT, CDR2 FQNNGV. CDR3 amino acids: CASSLRGAGTEAFF. CDR3 nucleotide sequence: TGTGCCAGCAGCTTACGGGGGGCAGGGACTGAAGCTTTCTTT.

The rearrangement joins TRBV19 to TRBJ2-1, with 8 bases fitting TRBD1. Germline V lookup: CDR1 LNHDA, CDR2 SQIVND (reference sequence). The CDR3 extends over 15 amino acids. The V gene end was trimmed by 5 bases and the J gene end by 6 bases; junction bases not matched to a gene: 9. CDR3 in amino acids: CASSWAGGVGNEQFF. CDR3 nucleotides: TGTGCCAGTAGTTGGGCAGGGGGCGTCGGCAATGAGCAGTTCTTC.

This clone appeared a single time. V gene TRBV5-1 combines with J gene TRBJ2-2; 7 bases match TRBD1. Per the germline V gene, CDR1 is SGHRS and CDR2 is YFSETQ. The CDR3 consists of 15 residues. The J segment lost 1 base and the V segment lost 0 bases, leaving 0 bases of the junction unmatched. The CDR3 DNA is TGCGCCAGCAGCTTGGGGACAGGGAACACCGGGGAGCTGTTTTTT. It is translated as CASSLGTGNTGELFF.

This clone was seen only once. The genes are TRBV7-2 and TRBJ2-7; 8 positions match TRBD1. V shed 5 bases, J shed 3 bases, and the junction held 12 bases outside the gene matches. Germline CDR1 is SGHTA and CDR2 is FQGNSA. This CDR3 has 16 amino acids. CDR3 protein: CASSRSSGQGNYEQYF. CDR3 in DNA: TGTGCCAGCAGCCGGAGCTCCGGACAGGGAAACTACGAGCAGTACTTC.

The chain recombines TRBV5-6 with TRBJ2-2; no firm D call. The CDR3 spans 13 residues. V dropped 1 base and J dropped 6 bases, with 7 bases sitting between them. Germline assignment: CDR1 SGHDT and CDR2 YYEEEE. CDR3: CASSLLRPGELFF. CDR3 bases: TGTGCCAGCAGCTTGCTGCGTCCCGGGGAGCTGTTTTTT.

The chain couples TRBV30 to TRBJ2-5; D is possibly TRBD1 (6 bases). The CDR3 extends over 15 amino acids. Germline V gene data show CDR1 as GTSNPN and CDR2 as SVGIG (reference sequence). V shed 8 bases and J shed 2 bases, with 21 bases lying between them. The chain's CDR3 is CAQNDTTGTQETQYF. The CDR3, as DNA: TGTGCCCAAAACGACACGACAGGAACGCAAGAGACCCAGTACTTC.

In this sample, this clone turned up a few times. The chain links TRBV4-1 to TRBJ2-2, with 9 bases lining up with TRBD1. Germline V gene data show CDR1 as MGHRA and CDR2 as YSYEKL. This CDR3 is 16 amino acids long. After removal of 2 bases from V and 5 bases from J, the junction contained 6 bases not matched to a gene. Here the CDR3 reads CASSQYGTGNTGELFF. CDR3 bases: TGCGCCAGCAGCCAATACGGGACAGGGAATACCGGGGAGCTGTTTTTT.

The CDR3 DNA is TGTGCCAGCAGCTTAGGAGGCCTCGAGCAGTACTTC. Its translation: CASSLGGLEQYF. This chain uses TRBV7-9 with TRBJ2-7; D ambiguous. CDR1 SEHNR and CDR2 FQNEAQ come from the germline V gene (reference sequence). Trimming took 1 base from V and 6 from J, leaving 7 bases between them. The CDR3 contains 12 residues.

The sample holds one count of this clone. The DNA of the CDR3 is TGTGCCAGCAGCAGCCAAGCAGGGGGAGATACGCAGTATTTT. Protein: CASSSQAGGDTQYF. The chain combines TRBV7-2 with TRBJ2-3, with TRBD1 identical over 7 bases. The CDR3 runs 14 residues. Looked up from germline, CDR1 is SGHTA and CDR2 is FQGNSA. The junction had 7 bases not matched to a gene; V was cut back by 5 bases and J by 5 bases.

This sequence joins TRBV7-2 and TRBJ2-7, with TRBD1 identical over 7 bases. Germline V CDR1 and CDR2: SGHTA, FQGNSA. J gave up 1 base and V 4 bases, and 7 bases lay outside the gene matches. This CDR3 contains 15 residues. The CDR3 DNA reads TGTGCCAGCAGCTCCTACAGGGGTAGGTCCTACGAGCAGTACTTC. It codes for CASSSYRGRSYEQYF.

J is TRBJ1-1 and V is TRBV5-5; 9 bases align to TRBD1. The CDR3 extends over 15 amino acids. V dropped 5 bases and J dropped 8; count of bases not matched to a gene: 13. CDR1 and CDR2 from the germline V gene are SGHKS and YYEKEE (reference sequence). In DNA form, the CDR3 reads TGTGCCAGCAGTTATGTGGACAGGGGTCCCCTCGAAGCTTTCTTT. This translates into CASSYVDRGPLEAFF.

The rearrangement links TRBV7-8 to TRBJ2-5; tentative D call: TRBD2 (6 bases). Germline loops: CDR1 SGHVS, CDR2 FQNEAQ. Trimming removed 0 bases from V and 7 bases from J, with 21 bases in between. The CDR3 is made up of 17 amino acids. DNA of the CDR3: TGTGCCAGCAGCTTAGCGTCTCCATGGGACTCCTTGGGGACCCAGTACTTC. This codes for CASSLASPWDSLGTQYF.

The chain combines TRBV10-3 with TRBJ2-3; TRBD2 aligns across 9 bases. Germline loops: CDR1 ENHRY, CDR2 SYGVKD. The CDR3 is made up of 15 amino acids. With V trimmed by 4 bases and J by 4 bases, 6 bases remained unmatched. Here the CDR3 DNA reads TGTGCCATCAGTGTACGCGGGAGGGCCTCAGATACGCAGTATTTT. Translated, it gives CAISVRGRASDTQYF.

CDR3 sequence reads: CASSLPDRGYSDTQYF. The CDR3 coding sequence is TGTGCCAGCAGCCTCCCCGACAGGGGGTATTCAGATACGCAGTATTTT. The genes are TRBV4-2 and TRBJ2-3, with TRBD1 matching 9 bases. Germline V gene data show CDR1 as LGHNA and CDR2 as YNFKEQ. The CDR3 has 16 residues. V was pared by 4 bases and J by 4 bases, with 9 bases of the junction left unmatched.

This chain links TRBV14 with TRBJ2-1; tentative D call: TRBD2 (5 bases). The CDR3 contains 21 residues. The V and J ends lost 0 bases and 0 bases respectively, with 24 bases between them. CDR1 is SGHDN and CDR2 is FVKESK in the germline V gene. CDR3 nucleotide sequence: TGTGCCAGCAGCCAAGATGAACACCCCCTTGGGAGTAGGAGCTCCTACAATGAGCAGTTCTTC. This sequence encodes CASSQDEHPLGSRSSYNEQFF.

This rearrangement joins TRBV30 to TRBJ1-1; D not resolved. CDR1 and CDR2 (germline): GTSNPN, SVGIG (reference sequence). The V gene lost 1 base and the J gene lost 3 bases, with 6 bases spanning the gap. CDR3 length: 12 residues. This chain's CDR3 is CAWSAKYTEAFF. The CDR3, as DNA: TGTGCCTGGAGTGCTAAATACACTGAAGCTTTCTTT.